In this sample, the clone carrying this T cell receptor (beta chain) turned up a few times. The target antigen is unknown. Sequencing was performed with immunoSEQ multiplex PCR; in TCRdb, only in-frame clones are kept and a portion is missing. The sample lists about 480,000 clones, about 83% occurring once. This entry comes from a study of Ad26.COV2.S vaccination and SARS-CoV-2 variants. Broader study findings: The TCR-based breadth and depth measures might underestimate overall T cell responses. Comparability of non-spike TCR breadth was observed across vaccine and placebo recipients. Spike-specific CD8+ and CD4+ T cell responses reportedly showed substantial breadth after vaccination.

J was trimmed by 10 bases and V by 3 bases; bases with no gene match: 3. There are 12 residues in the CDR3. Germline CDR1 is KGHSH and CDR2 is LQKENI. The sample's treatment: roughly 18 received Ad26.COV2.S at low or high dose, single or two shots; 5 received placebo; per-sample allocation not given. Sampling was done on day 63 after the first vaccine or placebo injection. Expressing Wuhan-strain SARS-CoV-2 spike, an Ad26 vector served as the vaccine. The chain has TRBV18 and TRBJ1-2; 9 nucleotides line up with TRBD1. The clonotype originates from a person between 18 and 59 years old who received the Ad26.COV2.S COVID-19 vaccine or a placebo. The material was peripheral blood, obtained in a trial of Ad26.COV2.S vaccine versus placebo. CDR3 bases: TGTGCCAGCTCACCTGGACAGGGGAACTACACCTTC. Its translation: CASSPGQGNYTF.